The source of this TCR beta chain is a study of shared clonotypes between healthy human individuals. The study's findings and limits: Clonotypes which were not shared had lower generation probabilities than clonotypes that all four donors shared. Naive subsets tended to show greater estimated richness than memory subsets. Clonotype sharing across a few donors was observed for around 5% of naive CD4 clonotypes.

The naive CD8 fraction comprised CD45RO-negative cells positively selected for CCR7 and excluded terminally differentiated effector memory CD45RA+ cells. The V gene lost 0 bases and the J gene lost 6 bases, with 12 bases spanning the gap. The CDR3 length is 14 residues. Germline V gene data show CDR1 as LGHNA and CDR2 as YSLEER. Notes on this clone: Its antigen is not known.

Repertoires were generated with immunoSEQ multiplex PCR, while TCRdb's copy carries only in-frame clones and drops some. The sample has 800,000 to 950,000 clones, 96% seen once. The sample was naive CD8+ T cells sorted from blood. The origin of this receptor is a man aged 25 to 45 in good health. The chain carries TRBV4-3 and TRBJ2-7, with D possibly called TRBD1 or TRBD2 (6 bases each). CDR3 amino acids: CASSQEWGAGEQYF. The CDR3 DNA sequence: TGCGCCAGCAGCCAAGAGTGGGGGGCGGGCGAGCAGTACTTC.